Listed below are T cell receptor beta chains from one sample, sequenced in a study of identifying expanded T cells in peripheral blood. Profiled with immunoSEQ multiplex PCR; TCRdb holds only in-frame clones, not every one. The table includes 50,000 to 75,000 clones, approximately 80% detected once. The specimen was blood. The receptors were sampled from a person aged 18 to 70 in good health. CDR3s include the opening cysteine and the closing phenylalanine or tryptophan. A D gene is named only where the DNA matches it firmly. Expanded clones are given a class, and other clones once, few, many or no size at all.

d_gene	abundance	v_gene	j_gene	CDR3nt	CDR3aa
TRBD2	-	TRBV7-8	TRBJ2-1	TGTGCCAGCAGCTCCGGGACTAGCGGTAAACTGGGTGAGCAGTTCTTC	CASSSGTSGKLGEQFF
TRBD2	-	TRBV30	TRBJ2-1	TGTGCCTGGAGCCCGATGGGAAGGACTAGCTCCTACAATGAGCAGTTCTTC	CAWSPMGRTSSYNEQFF
-	-	TRBV29-1	TRBJ1-2	TGCAGCGTTCACGGAGATGGCTACACCTTC	CSVHGDGYTF
-	-	TRBV27	TRBJ1-6	TGTGCCAGCAGTTCATCAACCAGGAATTCACCCCTCCACTTT	CASSSSTRNSPLHF
-	-	TRBV21-1	TRBJ2-3	TGTGCCAGCAGCAAAGGGATGGGGGGCCGCACAGATACGCAGTATTTT	CASSKGMGGRTDTQYF
TRBD1	-	TRBV30	TRBJ1-2	TGTGCCTGGCGGACAGGGAACGATGGCTACACCTTC	CAWRTGNDGYTF
TRBD2	-	TRBV7-9	TRBJ2-1	TGTGCCAGCAGCTTAAAGGTAGCGGGAGACAATGAGCAGTTCTTC	CASSLKVAGDNEQFF
TRBD2	-	TRBV29-1	TRBJ2-1	TGCAGCGCCACCCCCGGGACTAGGGCCTACAATGAGCAGTTCTTC	CSATPGTRAYNEQFF
-	-	TRBV5-1	TRBJ2-4	TGCGCCAGCAGCTTGGCCCCCGAGGGAGGGGGAAACATTCAGTACTTC	CASSLAPEGGGNIQYF
TRBD1	-	TRBV7-6	TRBJ1-6	TGTGCCAGCAGCTCAGGGGGCGCAGATAATTCACCCCTCCACTTT	CASSSGGADNSPLHF
TRBD2	-	TRBV4-1	TRBJ2-5	TGCGCCAGCAGCCCTGTAGCGGGGCGGCAAGAGACCCAGTACTTC	CASSPVAGRQETQYF
TRBD1	-	TRBV5-1	TRBJ2-5	TGCGCCAGCAGCTTGTACCCACTTCCGGGACAGGCGGGTGAGACCCAGTACTTC	CASSLYPLPGQAGETQYF
-	-	TRBV7-9	TRBJ1-2	TGTGCCAGCAGCCCGTTGCTGGGACCTGGCTACACCTTC	CASSPLLGPGYTF
-	-	TRBV5-1	TRBJ2-5	TGCGCCAGCAGCTCCGACGGTGTCCAGTACTTC	CASSSDGVQYF
-	once	TRBV11-2	TRBJ1-1	TGTGCCAGCAGCAGATACCGAACTGAAGCTTTCTTT	CASSRYRTEAFF
-	few	TRBV9	TRBJ2-7	TGTGCCAGCAGCGTAGGAATGGGGCGCGAGCAGTACTTC	CASSVGMGREQYF
-	-	TRBV4-2	TRBJ2-2	TGTGCCAGCAGCCAAGATAGGCCCACCGGGGAGCTGTTTTTT	CASSQDRPTGELFF
TRBD2	-	TRBV6-5	TRBJ2-2	TGTGCCAGCAGTTCACTAGCGGGGCTAAACACCGGGGAGCTGTTTTTT	CASSSLAGLNTGELFF
TRBD2	-	TRBV27	TRBJ2-1	TGTGCCAGCACGGGGGAGGGCCGAGGAGAGCAGTTCTTC	CASTGEGRGEQFF
TRBD2	-	TRBV5-1	TRBJ2-3	TGCGCCAGCAGCGCGTTTGGGACTACAAGCCTTACAGATACGCAGTATTTT	CASSAFGTTSLTDTQYF
TRBD1	-	TRBV18	TRBJ1-1	TGTGCCAGCTCTTCCGGGACAGGGAACGCGTTAAACACTGAAGCTTTCTTT	CASSSGTGNALNTEAFF
TRBD2	-	TRBV5-5	TRBJ2-1	TGTGCCAGCAGCTTTAGCGGGAGTACGACCTATGAGCAGTTCTTC	CASSFSGSTTYEQFF
-	few	TRBV9	TRBJ2-1	TGTGCCAGCAGCGGGGGGTCCAGGGCAGGTCCCGATGAGCAGTTCTTC	CASSGGSRAGPDEQFF
-	once	TRBV7-2	TRBJ2-7	TGTGCCAGCAGCTCCGACAGGAAAAGGGAGCAGTACTTC	CASSSDRKREQYF
-	-	TRBV11-3	TRBJ1-4	TGTGCCAGCAGCCGAGGCCCGAATGAAAAACTGTTTTTT	CASSRGPNEKLFF
TRBD2	few	TRBV2	TRBJ2-3	TGTGCCAGCCTACGGCAAATGGGGGGGGATACGCAGTATTTT	CASLRQMGGDTQYF
TRBD1	-	TRBV6-5	TRBJ1-5	TGTGCCAGCAGACCCGACAGGGGTAGCAATCAGCCCCAGCATTTT	CASRPDRGSNQPQHF
-	-	TRBV7-9	TRBJ1-2	TGTGCCAGCAGCCCCACAGTAAGCTATGGCTACACCTTC	CASSPTVSYGYTF
TRBD1	-	TRBV6-5	TRBJ2-2	TGTGCCAGCAGTCGACAGGGGACGAACACCGGGGAGCTGTTTTTT	CASSRQGTNTGELFF
TRBD2	-	TRBV7-9	TRBJ2-1	TGTGCCAGCAGCTTAGTGACTAGCGGGAGAAATGAGCAGTTCTTC	CASSLVTSGRNEQFF
-	-	TRBV14	TRBJ1-1	TGTGCCAGCAGCCATTCTGGGCCGAACACTGAAGCTTTCTTT	CASSHSGPNTEAFF
TRBD1	-	TRBV6-4	TRBJ1-2	TGTGCCAGGAAGACAGGCCGGCGGGACAGTCGTCATCACACCTTC	CARKTGRRDSRHHTF
-	-	TRBV5-1	TRBJ2-3	TGCGCCAGCAGCTTGAGGAGATCTAGCACAGATACGCAGTATTTT	CASSLRRSSTDTQYF
TRBD2	-	TRBV19	TRBJ2-1	TGTGCCAGTAGAAACCCTAGCGGGGGGGGCTCCTACAATGAGCAGTTCTTC	CASRNPSGGGSYNEQFF
-	few	TRBV7-9	TRBJ1-6	TGTGCCAGCAGCTCGGAACAGGGTCTCTATTCACCCCTCCACTTT	CASSSEQGLYSPLHF
-	-	TRBV11-2	TRBJ2-7	TGTGCCAGCAGCTTAGACGTACTAGGGCGGGCTAGCTCCTACGAGCAGTACTTC	CASSLDVLGRASSYEQYF
-	-	TRBV11-2	TRBJ2-1	TGTGCCAGCAGCTTAGGAGCCTCAGGTTACAATGAGCAGTTCTTC	CASSLGASGYNEQFF
-	few	TRBV7-2	TRBJ1-1	TGTGCCAGCAGCTTAAAGGGACAGAACACTGAAGCTTTCTTT	CASSLKGQNTEAFF
-	-	TRBV9	TRBJ1-3	TGTGCCAGCAGCGTAGACGGGTCTCCCCGTTACACCATATATTTT	CASSVDGSPRYTIYF
-	-	TRBV5-1	TRBJ1-1	TGCGCCAGCAGCTTAAATAGGGGACCCGAGAAGAGCGCTGAAGCTTTCTTT	CASSLNRGPEKSAEAFF
TRBD1	-	TRBV27	TRBJ2-3	TGTGCCAGCAACTCCCGGACAGGGGGCACAGATACGCAGTATTTT	CASNSRTGGTDTQYF
-	-	TRBV5-1	TRBJ2-5	TGCGCCAGCAGCCTTTGGGGGACTGCCACTCAAGAGACCCAGTACTTC	CASSLWGTATQETQYF
TRBD2	-	TRBV29-1	TRBJ2-3	TGCAGCGTTGAAGATCCAAGCGGGAGGACAGATACGCAGTATTTT	CSVEDPSGRTDTQYF
TRBD1	once	TRBV2	TRBJ1-2	TGTGCCAGCAGGGACAGGGGCCTCTATGGCTACACCTTC	CASRDRGLYGYTF
TRBD1	-	TRBV7-9	TRBJ2-1	TGTGCCAGCAGCTTAGTACAGGGGATAGGCAATGAGCAGTTCTTC	CASSLVQGIGNEQFF
TRBD1	-	TRBV19	TRBJ1-1	TGTGCCAGTACCGTGGGGACAGTCATGAACACTGAAGCTTTCTTT	CASTVGTVMNTEAFF
TRBD1	-	TRBV19	TRBJ1-2	TGTGCCAGTAGTATAGATCTGTGGACAGGGGGCTATGGCTACACCTTC	CASSIDLWTGGYGYTF
TRBD1	-	TRBV5-1	TRBJ1-1	TGCGCCAGCAGCCAGGGGGTCGTGGACACTGAAGCTTTCTTT	CASSQGVVDTEAFF
-	many	TRBV19	TRBJ1-1	TGTGCCAGTAGTCGGACGACAGCGAACACTGAAGCTTTCTTT	CASSRTTANTEAFF